Detailed here is one T cell receptor beta chain. Its antigen is currently unknown. The CDR3 covers 17 residues. V was pared by 4 bases and J by 3 bases, with 16 bases between. In germline, CDR1 is MGHRA, CDR2 YSYEKL. These data belong to a study of cytomegalovirus exposure and HLA in healthy donors. Study conclusions and caveats: The study assumed roughly uniform donor sequencing depth for presence/absence analyses.

The PCR was carried out with 60 Vbeta primers and 13 Jbeta primers. Sequencing was performed with immunoSEQ multiplex PCR; in TCRdb, only in-frame clones are kept and a portion is missing. The table lists more than 65,000 clones, almost 85% of them singletons, with roughly 2% in the top ten. The sample was PBMCs. The V gene is TRBV4-1, the J gene TRBJ1-6; no clear D. The TCR originated in a man in his late teens or twenties in good health and CMV-seronegative. The DNA for the CDR3 is TGCGCCAGCAGCCCGGGGTTTATGGAGGGCTATAATTCACCCCTCCACTTT. As protein: CASSPGFMEGYNSPLHF.